These T cell receptor beta chains were read from a single sample in a study of OX40 agonist ivuxolimab in advanced cancers. TCRdb's copy holds only in-frame clones and misses some; the assay was immunoSEQ multiplex PCR. Of about 58,000 clones in the sample, about 90% were seen once. Sample: CD4+ or CD8+ T cells sorted from blood, taken in a trial of the OX40 agonist ivuxolimab. The receptors derive from an adult with an advanced solid tumor such as melanoma, head and neck, liver or kidney cancer. The CDR3 runs from the conserved cysteine through the conserved F or W. A D gene is named only where the DNA matches it firmly. Only part of the rows carry a size: once, few, many, or a class if the clone is expanded.

d_call: NA; clone_size: NA; j_call: TRBJ1-3; v_call: TRBV9; cdr3_aa: CASSFSEGVGGNTIYF; cdr3_nt: TGTGCCAGCAGCTTTAGTGAGGGAGTTGGTGGAAACACCATATATTTT
d_call: TRBD1; clone_size: NA; j_call: TRBJ1-1; v_call: TRBV28; cdr3_aa: CASSLTWGTGRAEAFF; cdr3_nt: TGTGCCAGCAGCTTGACCTGGGGGACAGGGAGGGCTGAAGCTTTCTTT
d_call: TRBD1; clone_size: NA; j_call: TRBJ1-4; v_call: TRBV6-5; cdr3_aa: CASSSTDRADEKLFF; cdr3_nt: TGTGCCAGCAGTTCCACGGACAGGGCGGATGAAAAACTGTTTTTT
d_call: NA; clone_size: once; j_call: TRBJ1-3; v_call: TRBV7-2; cdr3_aa: CASSLSGGGGNTIYF; cdr3_nt: TGTGCCAGCAGCTTGAGCGGGGGCGGTGGAAACACCATATATTTT
d_call: NA; clone_size: NA; j_call: TRBJ2-5; v_call: TRBV2; cdr3_aa: CASSELMETQYF; cdr3_nt: TGTGCCAGCAGTGAATTGATGGAGACCCAGTACTTC
d_call: NA; clone_size: NA; j_call: TRBJ2-1; v_call: TRBV10-3; cdr3_aa: CAITPGTANEQFF; cdr3_nt: TGTGCCATCACCCCCGGGACTGCCAATGAGCAGTTCTTC
d_call: NA; clone_size: NA; j_call: TRBJ1-1; v_call: TRBV7-2; cdr3_aa: CASSLTGSNTEAFF; cdr3_nt: TGTGCCAGCAGCTTGACAGGTTCGAACACTGAAGCTTTCTTT
d_call: TRBD2; clone_size: NA; j_call: TRBJ2-1; v_call: TRBV7-9; cdr3_aa: CASSLALGLAGNDEQFF; cdr3_nt: TGTGCCAGCAGCTTAGCGCTGGGACTAGCGGGAAACGATGAGCAGTTCTTC
d_call: NA; clone_size: NA; j_call: TRBJ2-7; v_call: TRBV4-2; cdr3_aa: CASSQVRSTEQYF; cdr3_nt: TGTGCCAGCAGCCAAGTCCGTTCCACCGAGCAGTACTTC
d_call: NA; clone_size: NA; j_call: TRBJ1-1; v_call: TRBV6-5; cdr3_aa: CASRVGRLSTEAFF; cdr3_nt: TGTGCCAGCAGGGTAGGGCGGTTAAGCACTGAAGCTTTCTTT
d_call: TRBD2; clone_size: NA; j_call: TRBJ2-5; v_call: TRBV19; cdr3_aa: CASSITSLAEETQYF; cdr3_nt: TGTGCCAGTAGTATAACGAGCCTAGCGGAAGAGACCCAGTACTTC
d_call: NA; clone_size: NA; j_call: TRBJ2-7; v_call: TRBV11-2; cdr3_aa: CASSSLGGRSYEQYF; cdr3_nt: TGTGCCAGCAGCTCGCTTGGGGGTCGCTCCTACGAGCAGTACTTC
d_call: TRBD1; clone_size: NA; j_call: TRBJ2-1; v_call: TRBV19; cdr3_aa: CASSIGRGNEQFF; cdr3_nt: TGTGCCAGTAGTATAGGCAGGGGGAATGAGCAGTTCTTC
d_call: NA; clone_size: NA; j_call: TRBJ1-1; v_call: TRBV19; cdr3_aa: CASSSLVGAARNTEAFF; cdr3_nt: TGTGCCAGTAGTAGCCTTGTCGGGGCAGCACGGAACACTGAAGCTTTCTTT
d_call: NA; clone_size: NA; j_call: TRBJ1-3; v_call: TRBV9; cdr3_aa: CASSVGDRSNTIYF; cdr3_nt: TGTGCCAGCAGCGTAGGGGATAGATCAAACACCATATATTTT
d_call: NA; clone_size: few; j_call: TRBJ1-6; v_call: TRBV6-5; cdr3_aa: CASRAPGGSPLHF; cdr3_nt: TGTGCCAGCAGGGCTCCCGGAGGGTCACCCCTCCACTTT
d_call: NA; clone_size: NA; j_call: TRBJ2-3; v_call: TRBV7-6; cdr3_aa: CASSLVGSAGEDTQYF; cdr3_nt: TGTGCCAGCAGCTTAGTTGGGTCCGCTGGGGAAGATACGCAGTATTTT